This entry concerns a single TCR beta chain. The sample is drawn from a study of blood T cell repertoires in COVID-19. Study in general: Samples of COVID-19 (acute and convalescent) were obtained from the United States, Italy and Spain. The analysed material was cDNA or gDNA that came from T cells, B-cell-depleted T cells, or PBMCs.

As handled by the study authors: How many nucleated cells were present was estimated from reference gene primer amplification. Measured with immunoSEQ multiplex PCR; TCRdb has only the in-frame clones, and not every one. V and J calls and clone size are copied from that table; D and trimming were computed from the DNA. The sample lists approximately 150,000 clones, around 83% occurring once. This CDR3 contains 16 residues. The germline CDR1 and CDR2 sequences are SEHNR and FQNEAQ (reference sequence). Trimming stripped 5 bases from V and 7 bases from J, with 22 bases between. V usage is TRBV7-9 and J usage is TRBJ2-3; TRBD2 is a possible D gene (8 bases). The receptor's source is a man in his fifties or sixties with active or convalescent COVID-19. The sample comprised peripheral blood. The CDR3: CASSPRGGTAEYTQYF. For the CDR3, the DNA is TGTGCCAGCAGCCCCCGGGGGGGGACAGCTGAGTATACGCAGTATTTT.